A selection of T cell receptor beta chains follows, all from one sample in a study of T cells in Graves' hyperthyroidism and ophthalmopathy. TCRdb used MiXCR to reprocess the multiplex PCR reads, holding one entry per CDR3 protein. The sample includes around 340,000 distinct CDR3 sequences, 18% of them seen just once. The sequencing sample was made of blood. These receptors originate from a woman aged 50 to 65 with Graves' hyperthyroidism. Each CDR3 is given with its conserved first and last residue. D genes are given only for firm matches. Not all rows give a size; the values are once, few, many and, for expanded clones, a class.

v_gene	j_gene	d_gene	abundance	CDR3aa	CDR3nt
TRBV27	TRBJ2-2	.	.	CASSLSAGTGELFF	TGTGCCAGCAGTTTATCGGCGGGGACCGGGGAGCTGTTTTTT
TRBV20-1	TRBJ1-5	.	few	CSATDRFNSNQPQHF	TGCAGTGCGACGGACAGATTTAATAGCAATCAGCCCCAGCATTTT
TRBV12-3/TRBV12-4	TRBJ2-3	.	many	CASSSPGDTQYF	TGTGCCAGCAGTTCACCCGGGGATACGCAGTATTTT
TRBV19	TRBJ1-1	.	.	CASNPGEHSPEAFF	TGTGCCAGTAACCCAGGGGAGCACTCCCCTGAAGCTTTCTTT
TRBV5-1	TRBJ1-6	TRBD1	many	CASSLDRNSPLHF	TGCGCCAGCTCCTTGGACAGGAATTCACCCCTCCACTTT
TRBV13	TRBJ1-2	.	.	CASSLESRLQKNYGYTF	TGTGCCAGCAGCTTAGAGTCAAGGCTTCAAAAGAACTATGGCTACACCTTC
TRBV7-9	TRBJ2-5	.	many	CASAWGQETQYF	TGTGCCAGCGCGTGGGGCCAAGAGACCCAGTACTTC
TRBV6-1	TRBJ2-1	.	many	CASSERRGSYNEQFF	TGTGCCAGCAGTGAAAGGCGGGGTTCCTACAATGAGCAGTTCTTC
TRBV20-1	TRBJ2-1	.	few	CSARIRGGRNEQFF	TGCAGTGCTAGAATCAGGGGAGGGAGAAATGAGCAGTTCTTC
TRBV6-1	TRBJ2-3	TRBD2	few	CASSQGLAGPTDTQYF	TGTGCCAGCAGCCAGGGCCTAGCGGGGCCCACAGATACGCAGTATTTT
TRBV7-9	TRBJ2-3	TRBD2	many	CASSHSGSADTQYF	TGTGCCAGCAGCCATAGCGGGAGCGCAGATACGCAGTATTTT
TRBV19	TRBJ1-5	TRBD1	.	CASSIQGAQPQHF	TGTGCCAGTAGTATCCAGGGGGCCCAGCCCCAGCATTTT
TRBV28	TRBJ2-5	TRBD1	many	CASSLFGTGLQETQYF	TGTGCCAGCAGTTTATTTGGGACAGGACTCCAAGAGACCCAGTACTTC
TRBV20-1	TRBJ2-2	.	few	CSAGLSNTGELFF	TGCAGTGCCGGACTATCGAACACCGGGGAGCTGTTTTTT
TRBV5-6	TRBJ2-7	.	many	CASSLVGAAIPYF	TGTGCCAGCAGCTTGGTAGGGGCTGCGATACCGTACTTC
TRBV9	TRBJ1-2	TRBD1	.	CASRRQGLYGYTF	TGTGCCAGCAGGAGACAGGGTCTCTATGGCTACACCTTC
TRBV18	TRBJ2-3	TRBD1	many	CASSLGTGSADTQYF	TGTGCCAGCTCACTTGGGACAGGGTCAGCAGATACGCAGTATTTT
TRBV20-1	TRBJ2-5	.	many	CSAPGPSQETQYF	TGCAGTGCTCCGGGACCCTCCCAAGAGACCCAGTACTTC
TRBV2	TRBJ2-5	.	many	CASSAHPRGETQYF	TGTGCCAGCAGTGCCCATCCGCGAGGGGAGACCCAGTACTTC
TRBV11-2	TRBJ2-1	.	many	CASSLEIQGLDNEQFF	TGTGCCAGCAGCTTAGAGATACAGGGACTTGACAATGAGCAGTTCTTC
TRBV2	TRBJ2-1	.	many	CASTQTFAYNEQFF	TGTGCCAGCACCCAGACGTTCGCCTACAATGAGCAGTTCTTC
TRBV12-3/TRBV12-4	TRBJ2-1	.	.	CASRIRAVGYNEQFF	TGTGCCAGCAGAATAAGGGCTGTGGGATACAATGAGCAGTTCTTC
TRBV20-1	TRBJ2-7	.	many	CSARDLLLNEQYF	TGCAGTGCTAGAGATCTTTTGCTTAACGAGCAGTACTTC
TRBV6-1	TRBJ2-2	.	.	CGTGETGNTGELFF	TGTGGGACTGGGGAGACAGGGAACACCGGGGAGCTGTTTTTT
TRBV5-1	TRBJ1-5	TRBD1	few	CASGQLPDRGRGNQPQHF	TGCGCCAGCGGACAACTACCTGACAGGGGCCGGGGCAATCAGCCCCAGCATTTT
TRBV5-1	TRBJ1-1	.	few	CASSLKGAGTEAFF	TGCGCCAGCAGCTTAAAAGGGGCTGGTACTGAAGCTTTCTTT
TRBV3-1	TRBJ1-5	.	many	CASSQDWGNQPQHF	TGTGCCAGCAGCCAAGATTGGGGGAATCAGCCCCAGCATTTT
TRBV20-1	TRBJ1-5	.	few	CSARREGGQPQHF	TGCAGTGCCCGGCGAGAGGGCGGGCAGCCCCAGCATTTT
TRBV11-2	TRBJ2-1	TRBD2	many	CASSPTSGYNEQFF	TGTGCCAGCAGCCCGACTAGCGGTTACAATGAGCAGTTCTTC
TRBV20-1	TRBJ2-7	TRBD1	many	CSARVSGGQGGTEQYF	TGCAGTGCTAGGGTGAGCGGAGGACAGGGGGGGACCGAGCAGTACTTC
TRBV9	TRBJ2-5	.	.	CASAKGYQETQYF	TGTGCCAGCGCCAAGGGGTACCAAGAGACCCAGTACTTC
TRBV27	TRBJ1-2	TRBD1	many	CASSRGQGNYGYTF	TGTGCCAGCAGTAGGGGACAGGGGAACTATGGCTACACCTTC
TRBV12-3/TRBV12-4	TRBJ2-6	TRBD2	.	CASSSGTSGNSGANVLTF	TGTGCCAGCAGTTCGGGGACTAGCGGAAACTCTGGGGCCAACGTCCTGACTTTC
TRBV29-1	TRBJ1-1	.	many	CSVAGRNTNTEAFF	TGCAGCGTTGCGGGACGGAACACGAACACTGAAGCTTTCTTT
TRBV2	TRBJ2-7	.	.	CASSVRDHPYEQYF	TGTGCCAGCAGTGTGAGGGACCACCCCTACGAGCAGTACTTC
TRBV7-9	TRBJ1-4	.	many	CASSLEQWNEKLFF	TGTGCCAGCAGCTTAGAACAATGGAATGAAAAACTGTTTTTT
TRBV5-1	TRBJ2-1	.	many	CASSLGGGGIRFYNEQFF	TGCGCCAGCAGCTTGGGGGGCGGCGGTATCAGATTCTACAATGAGCAGTTCTTC
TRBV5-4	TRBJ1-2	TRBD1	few	CASSGDRGGHGYTF	TGTGCCAGCAGCGGGGACAGGGGGGGGCATGGCTACACCTTC
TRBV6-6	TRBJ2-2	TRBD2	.	CASSYSRLASTGELFF	TGTGCCAGCAGTTACTCCCGACTAGCTTCCACCGGGGAGCTGTTTTTT
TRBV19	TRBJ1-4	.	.	CASSIDSPGPSPEKLFF	TGTGCCAGTAGTATAGATTCACCGGGGCCTTCTCCTGAAAAACTGTTTTTT
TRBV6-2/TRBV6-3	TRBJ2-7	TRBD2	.	CASSYSKGLRGYRAIYEQYF	TGTGCCAGCAGTTACTCGAAGGGATTGCGGGGGTACAGAGCGATATACGAGCAGTACTTC